These T cell receptor beta chains were read from a single sample in a study of shared clonotypes between healthy human individuals. The protocol was immunoSEQ multiplex PCR, while the TCRdb copy is restricted to in-frame clones and leaves out a portion. Here the sample spans around 530,000 clones, roughly four fifths being singletons. Sequenced: PBMCs. These receptor sequences come from a woman between 35 and 50 years old in good health. Some clones in this sample may be carry-over from other donors' samples. Both conserved end residues are part of each CDR3. Each record gives: CDR3 length, V gene, J gene, clone size, D gene, CDR3 protein, CDR3 DNA. D genes are given only for firm matches. A clone size is listed for some rows: how often the clone was seen (once, few, many), or a class if it is expanded.

10,TRBV7-9,TRBJ2-5,.,.,CASTGQTQYF,TGTGCCAGCACGGGACAGACCCAGTACTTC
15,TRBV6-1,TRBJ2-7,.,TRBD2,CASSEDSSGSSEQYF,TGTGCCAGCAGTGAAGATTCTAGCGGGAGTAGCGAGCAGTACTTC
16,TRBV11-2,TRBJ2-5,few,TRBD1,CASSLDWGQAIETQYF,TGTGCCAGCAGCTTAGATTGGGGACAGGCGATAGAGACCCAGTACTTC
14,TRBV5-1,TRBJ2-5,.,.,CASSWRGSQETQYF,TGCGCCAGCAGCTGGCGGGGTTCTCAAGAGACCCAGTACTTC
13,TRBV19,TRBJ2-3,.,.,CASTAGTTDTQYF,TGTGCCAGTACTGCGGGAACCACAGATACGCAGTATTTT
15,TRBV5-4,TRBJ2-1,.,.,CASSSSPSSYNEQFF,TGTGCCAGCAGCTCGTCCCCTAGCTCCTACAATGAGCAGTTCTTC
14,TRBV10-3,TRBJ1-2,.,TRBD1,CAISARTGEEGYTF,TGTGCCATCAGCGCGCGGACAGGGGAGGAAGGCTACACCTTC
14,TRBV15,TRBJ2-7,.,TRBD2,CATSRDRAGFEQYF,TGTGCCACCAGCAGAGACCGAGCGGGATTCGAGCAGTACTTC
12,TRBV2,TRBJ2-5,.,.,CASQGFGETQYF,TGTGCCAGCCAGGGTTTTGGAGAGACCCAGTACTTC
17,TRBV7-9,TRBJ2-6,.,.,CASSPTPEFSGANVLTF,TGTGCCAGCAGCCCAACCCCAGAATTCTCTGGGGCCAACGTCCTGACTTTC
14,TRBV29-1,TRBJ2-5,.,.,CSVQRPIHQETQYF,TGCAGCGTTCAAAGACCTATACACCAAGAGACCCAGTACTTC
17,TRBV28,TRBJ1-4,.,.,CASQYLLGARTNEKLFF,TGTGCCAGCCAATACCTGCTCGGGGCCAGGACTAATGAAAAACTGTTTTTT
12,TRBV29-1,TRBJ2-7,.,TRBD1,CSVVTGGYEQYF,TGCAGCGTTGTGACAGGGGGCTACGAGCAGTACTTC
14,TRBV9,TRBJ2-1,.,.,CASSVQGVGSEQFF,TGTGCCAGCAGCGTACAGGGTGTGGGTTCTGAGCAGTTCTTC
14,TRBV19,TRBJ2-7,.,.,CASSIEGGRYEQYF,TGTGCCAGTAGTATAGAAGGGGGACGGTACGAGCAGTACTTC
13,TRBV19,TRBJ2-1,.,.,CASAGRIYNEQFF,TGTGCCAGTGCTGGGCGTATCTACAATGAGCAGTTCTTC
14,TRBV6-6,TRBJ1-5,.,TRBD1,CASSPGTVNQPQHF,TGTGCCAGCAGCCCCGGGACAGTAAATCAGCCCCAGCATTTT
14,TRBV7-9,TRBJ2-7,.,.,CASSLDGGHYEQYF,TGTGCCAGCAGCTTAGACGGGGGGCACTACGAGCAGTACTTC
14,TRBV9,TRBJ2-5,.,.,CASSPKMVQETQYF,TGTGCCAGCAGCCCCAAAATGGTGCAAGAGACCCAGTACTTC
17,TRBV5-1,TRBJ1-2,.,.,CASSPTRLGAKNYGYTF,TGCGCCAGCAGCCCAACACGCCTAGGGGCTAAGAACTATGGCTACACCTTC
16,TRBV7-3,TRBJ2-1,.,TRBD2,CASSSQLAGVRNEQFF,TGTGCCAGCAGCTCGCAACTAGCGGGAGTAAGGAATGAGCAGTTCTTC
15,TRBV5-4,TRBJ1-2,.,.,CASSLAAHGADGYTF,TGTGCCAGCAGCTTGGCGGCCCACGGCGCCGATGGCTACACCTTC
13,TRBV6-5,TRBJ1-2,.,.,CASSKPQGRGYTF,TGTGCCAGCAGTAAACCGCAGGGGAGAGGCTACACCTTC
12,TRBV28,TRBJ1-1,.,.,CASSPPHDEAFF,TGTGCCAGCAGTCCACCACACGATGAAGCTTTCTTT
14,TRBV7-6,TRBJ2-1,many,.,CASSPTLRDDEQFF,TGTGCCAGCAGCCCAACATTGCGGGATGATGAGCAGTTCTTC
16,TRBV6-5,TRBJ2-2,few,.,CASSYSRGSNTGELFF,TGTGCCAGCAGTTACTCCCGCGGATCGAACACCGGGGAGCTGTTTTTT
13,TRBV5-1,TRBJ2-3,.,.,CASKAGGTDTQYF,TGCGCCAGCAAGGCGGGCGGAACAGATACGCAGTATTTT
13,TRBV29-1,TRBJ2-6,.,.,CSVALSGANVLTF,TGCAGCGTTGCACTTTCTGGGGCCAACGTCCTGACTTTC
15,TRBV7-9,TRBJ2-1,.,TRBD1,CASSPRDRRYNEQFF,TGTGCCAGCAGCCCCCGGGACAGGCGATACAATGAGCAGTTCTTC
14,TRBV4-1,TRBJ1-2,.,.,CASSQYGGIYGYTF,TGCGCCAGCAGCCAATATGGGGGGATCTATGGCTACACCTTC
16,TRBV11-2,TRBJ2-7,.,TRBD1,CASSLLAGQGLDEQYF,TGTGCCAGCAGCTTACTCGCGGGACAGGGATTGGACGAGCAGTACTTC
11,TRBV28,TRBJ2-7,.,.,CASSSTSEQYF,TGTGCCAGCAGCTCCACTAGCGAGCAGTACTTC
13,TRBV19,TRBJ1-1,.,.,CASSIMGLTEAFF,TGTGCCAGTAGTATTATGGGGTTGACTGAAGCTTTCTTT
17,TRBV5-1,TRBJ2-2,.,TRBD2,CASSSGTSGSGTGELFF,TGCGCCAGCAGCTCTGGGACTAGCGGGAGTGGAACCGGGGAGCTGTTTTTT
15,TRBV7-2,TRBJ1-1,.,.,CASSLVAGSGTEAFF,TGTGCCAGCAGCTTAGTTGCGGGGTCGGGGACTGAAGCTTTCTTT
15,TRBV29-1,TRBJ2-7,.,TRBD2,CSVPTPGGSSYEQYF,TGCAGCGTGCCTACGCCCGGGGGGAGCTCCTACGAGCAGTACTTC
16,TRBV6-6,TRBJ2-1,.,.,CASSYATGTLWNEQFF,TGTGCCAGCAGTTACGCTACAGGGACCCTCTGGAATGAGCAGTTCTTC
15,TRBV2,TRBJ2-7,few,.,CASSEVAGTGYEQYF,TGTGCCAGCAGTGAAGTGGCAGGGACGGGCTACGAGCAGTACTTC
13,TRBV7-9,TRBJ1-1,.,.,CASSLYQGSEAFF,TGTGCCAGCAGCCTCTATCAGGGATCTGAAGCTTTCTTT
17,TRBV4-1,TRBJ2-3,many,.,CASSDVGAITSTDTQYF,TGCGCCAGCAGCGACGTCGGGGCGATTACTAGCACAGATACGCAGTATTTT
14,TRBV28,TRBJ2-7,.,TRBD1,CASRLEGQTYEQYF,TGTGCCAGCAGGCTAGAGGGACAGACCTACGAGCAGTACTTC
16,TRBV5-1,TRBJ2-3,.,TRBD2,CASSPRTSGSSDTQYF,TGCGCCAGCAGCCCTCGGACTAGCGGGAGCTCAGATACGCAGTATTTT
15,TRBV7-3,TRBJ2-3,.,TRBD2,CASSLTAGDPDTQYF,TGTGCCAGCAGCTTAACAGCGGGAGACCCAGATACGCAGTATTTT
14,TRBV9,TRBJ2-6,.,.,CASSVGGGANVLTF,TGTGCCAGCAGCGTAGGGGGTGGGGCCAACGTCCTGACTTTC
15,TRBV28,TRBJ2-7,.,.,CASNSRWSASYEQYF,TGTGCCAGCAACTCCCGTTGGAGCGCCTCCTACGAGCAGTACTTC
12,TRBV2,TRBJ2-3,.,.,CASSETADTQYF,TGTGCCAGCAGTGAAACCGCAGATACGCAGTATTTT
13,TRBV28,TRBJ1-1,.,TRBD1,CATKDRVNTEAFF,TGTGCCACCAAGGACAGGGTGAACACTGAAGCTTTCTTT
13,TRBV5-1,TRBJ2-1,.,TRBD2,CASKPSGYNEQFF,TGCGCCAGCAAACCTAGCGGTTACAATGAGCAGTTCTTC
15,TRBV5-1,TRBJ2-5,.,.,CASSLIASGEETQYF,TGCGCCAGCAGCTTGATAGCGTCAGGGGAAGAGACCCAGTACTTC
11,TRBV28,TRBJ2-3,few,.,CASGIGDTQYF,TGTGCCAGCGGGATTGGGGATACGCAGTATTTT
15,TRBV5-8,TRBJ2-2,.,TRBD1,CASSLTGGPTGELFF,TGTGCCAGCAGCTTGACAGGGGGCCCCACCGGGGAGCTGTTTTTT
15,TRBV19,TRBJ2-7,many,TRBD2,CASRQAGGNSYEQYF,TGTGCCAGTAGACAAGCGGGAGGAAATTCCTACGAGCAGTACTTC
11,TRBV30,TRBJ1-6,.,.,CAWRTNSPLHF,TGTGCCTGGAGGACTAATTCACCCCTCCACTTT